Below, one T cell receptor beta chain is given with its context. As originally analysed: The assay estimated nucleated cells by amplifying reference gene primers. Method: immunoSEQ multiplex PCR; TCRdb's copy keeps in-frame clones and lacks some. That table gives V, J and clone size, and the DNA gave D and trimming. The sample shows 12,000 or so clones, roughly nine tenths of them seen only once. The data belong to a study of blood T cell repertoires in COVID-19. Study-wide context: Collection of acute and convalescent COVID-19 samples took place in the United States, Italy and Spain. PBMCs, B-cell-depleted T cells, or T cells provided the cDNA or gDNA that made up the material.

V lost 7 bases to trimming and J lost 15 bases, with 21 bases between them. CDR1 and CDR2 (germline): KGHDR, SFDVKD. This CDR3 has 13 amino acids. The receptor comes from an older man with active COVID-19. The specimen was peripheral blood. The chain recombines TRBV24-1 with TRBJ2-1; maybe TRBD2 (6 bases). DNA of the CDR3: TGTGCCACCAGAGGAAGTCGGGACTTTTTGTCGTTCTTC. Protein product: CATRGSRDFLSFF.